A selection of T cell receptor beta chains follows, all from one sample in a study of post-analysis software for immune sequencing data. A single record per CDR3 protein comes from TCRdb applying MiXCR to the PCR reads. Among approximately 160,000 distinct CDR3 sequences listed, 30% were seen once. Material: blood. These TCRs come from a girl under 18 with multiple sclerosis. Each CDR3 is given with its conserved first and last residue. A D gene is named only where the DNA matches it firmly. Expanded clones are given a class, and other clones once, few, many or no size at all.

clone size	V gene	J gene	D gene	CDR3 DNA	CDR3 protein
many	TRBV6-5	TRBJ2-5	.	TGTGCCAGCAGTTACTCGGCAGGTAGAGAGACCCAGTACTTC	CASSYSAGRETQYF
.	TRBV7-9	TRBJ2-5	TRBD2	TGTGCCAGCAGCCACGGACTAGCCCTGGGGACCCAGTACTTC	CASSHGLALGTQYF
many	TRBV27	TRBJ2-3	.	TGTGCCAGCAGTTGGATAACCGAGGGGTCAGATACGCAGTATTTT	CASSWITEGSDTQYF
.	TRBV4-1	TRBJ1-1	.	TGCGCCAGCAACTCCCAAGGGGGGCGCGACACTGAAGCTTTCTTT	CASNSQGGRDTEAFF
.	TRBV6-4	TRBJ2-3	.	TGTGCCAGCAGTTTAAGGGCAGGCCTCGGCACAGATACGCAGTATTTT	CASSLRAGLGTDTQYF
many	TRBV6-5	TRBJ2-7	.	TGTGCCAGCAGTTACCGGGCCCCACCCTACGAGCAGTACTTC	CASSYRAPPYEQYF
.	TRBV7-2	TRBJ2-1	.	TGTGCCAGCAGCTTTTTAAGGTCGACTAGACGGCACAATGAGCAGTTCTTC	CASSFLRSTRRHNEQFF
.	TRBV5-1	TRBJ2-3	TRBD1	TGCGCCAGCGCTACGGGACAGGGGTTTTCTGGTTCTACAGATACGCAGTATTTT	CASATGQGFSGSTDTQYF
once	TRBV3-1	TRBJ2-3	TRBD2	TGTGCCAGCAGCCAAGATCGGGGTAGCGGGAGAGGGGATACGCAGTATTTT	CASSQDRGSGRGDTQYF
.	TRBV20-1	TRBJ2-7	TRBD2	TGCAGTGCTAGGGGGACTAGCGGGAGTGGCTACGAGCAGTACTTC	CSARGTSGSGYEQYF
many	TRBV29-1	TRBJ2-5	TRBD1	TGCAGCGTTGTGGCCCCCGGGACAGCACAAGAGACCCAGTACTTC	CSVVAPGTAQETQYF
many	TRBV29-1	TRBJ2-5	.	TGCAGCGTTGGGGGAAGAGAGACCCAGTACTTC	CSVGGRETQYF
many	TRBV7-9	TRBJ2-5	TRBD1	TGTGCCAGCAGCAGACAGGGGTCCGTGGGGGAGACCCAGTACTTC	CASSRQGSVGETQYF
.	TRBV5-1	TRBJ1-5	.	TGCGCCAGCAGCTTGGCCGAGGGAGGGAAGCCCCAGCATTTT	CASSLAEGGKPQHF
.	TRBV18	TRBJ1-2	.	TGTGCCAGCTCACCGACCAATTCGCAGGGTAGCTACACCTTC	CASSPTNSQGSYTF
.	TRBV7-9	TRBJ2-7	TRBD2	TGTGCCAGCAGCCAAACTGGCGGGAGGGCCTACGAGCAGTACTTC	CASSQTGGRAYEQYF
once	TRBV28	TRBJ2-5	TRBD2	TGTGCCAGCAGCCGAACTAGCGGGAGGCCGGGGAATGAGCAGTACTTC	CASSRTSGRPGNEQYF
many	TRBV7-9	TRBJ2-7	TRBD2	TGTGCCAGCAGCGTGACTAGCGGGCGACCCTACGAGCAGTACTTC	CASSVTSGRPYEQYF
many	TRBV7-2	TRBJ2-1	.	TGTGCCAGCAGCTTAGCACTTGGGCTAGGGGGCAATGAGCAGTTCTTC	CASSLALGLGGNEQFF
.	TRBV7-2	TRBJ1-4	.	TGTGCCAGCAGCCGGGGCGGGCGGGAAAAACTGTTTTTT	CASSRGGREKLFF
.	TRBV6-1	TRBJ1-2	TRBD1	TGTGCCAGCAGTCGTGGGACAGAGGTTTTAGGGATCTATGGCTACACCTTC	CASSRGTEVLGIYGYTF
few	TRBV3-1	TRBJ1-6	TRBD1	TGTGCCAGCAGCCTTGGGACAGGGGTCTCGCCCCTCCACTTT	CASSLGTGVSPLHF
many	TRBV29-1	TRBJ1-2	.	TGCAGCGTCGCCACCACCTATGGCTACACCTTC	CSVATTYGYTF
.	TRBV14	TRBJ2-7	.	TGTGCCAGCAGCCAAGAACTAGGGGTGACCTGCGAGCAGTACTTC	CASSQELGVTCEQYF
.	TRBV3-1	TRBJ2-1	.	TGTGCCAGCAGCCTTTACTTAGATGAGCAGTTCTTC	CASSLYLDEQFF
many	TRBV12-3/TRBV12-4	TRBJ2-1	.	TGTGCCAGCAGTTTTGCTCTGTCCCCTTACAATGAGCAGTTCTTC	CASSFALSPYNEQFF
.	TRBV10-2	TRBJ1-1	.	TGCGCCAGCAGTGGGGGACGGAACACTGAAGCTTTCTTT	CASSGGRNTEAFF
many	TRBV5-1	TRBJ2-1	TRBD2	TGCGCCAGCCGGGAGGGGTCCAACAATGAGCAGTTCTTC	CASREGSNNEQFF
many	TRBV28	TRBJ2-7	.	TGTGCCAGCAGCCGCCTGGGTAGCGGATTGAATAGCTCCTACGAGCAGTACTTC	CASSRLGSGLNSSYEQYF
.	TRBV7-9	TRBJ2-1	TRBD2	TGTGCCAGCAGCCCAAGACTAGCGGGAGGCCCCTACAATGAGCAGTTCTTC	CASSPRLAGGPYNEQFF
once	TRBV20-1	TRBJ2-1	TRBD2	TGCAGTGCTTTGACTAGCGTAGGTCCTAATGAGCAGTTCTTC	CSALTSVGPNEQFF
few	TRBV29-1	TRBJ2-2	TRBD1	TGCAGCGTTGGACAGGGCTTAGGGGAGCTGTTTTTT	CSVGQGLGELFF
.	TRBV12-3/TRBV12-4	TRBJ2-7	TRBD1	TGTGCCAACAGTCCCGGGACAGGGAGCATCTACGAGCAGTACTTC	CANSPGTGSIYEQYF
many	TRBV7-9	TRBJ2-1	.	TGTGCCAGCAGCTTAAGGACTTCACCCTACAATGAGCAGTTCTTC	CASSLRTSPYNEQFF
many	TRBV5-1	TRBJ2-1	.	TGCGCCAGCAGACCTCTAGGCCATACCGACAATGAGCAGTTCTTC	CASRPLGHTDNEQFF
few	TRBV12-3/TRBV12-4	TRBJ2-3	.	TGTGCCAGCAGCACTCCTAAAAAAACAGATACGCAGTATTTT	CASSTPKKTDTQYF
.	TRBV24-1	TRBJ2-3	TRBD2	TGTGCCACAGGGAGGGGCACAGATACGCAGTATTTT	CATGRGTDTQYF
many	TRBV7-9	TRBJ2-5	TRBD2	TGTGCCAGCAGGGGCAAGAGCGGGGGAGGTCAAGAGACCCAGTACTTC	CASRGKSGGGQETQYF
.	TRBV7-3	TRBJ2-5	TRBD2	TGTGCCAGCAGCTCCGCGGGAGGGGGACAAGAGACCCAGTACTTC	CASSSAGGGQETQYF
few	TRBV3-1	TRBJ2-1	TRBD2	TGTGCCAGCAGCCAAGGACTAGCGGGCTACAATGAGCAGTTCTTC	CASSQGLAGYNEQFF
few	TRBV18	TRBJ2-1	TRBD1	TGTGCCAGCCGGGACAGATCGAGCTCCTACAATGAGCAGTTCTTC	CASRDRSSSYNEQFF
many	TRBV4-1	TRBJ2-7	.	TGCGCCAGCAGCCAAGATCCGCGTAGGGTCTACGAGCAGTACTTC	CASSQDPRRVYEQYF
many	TRBV20-1	TRBJ2-1	.	TGCAGTGCTAGTAGCCGGCAGTGGGGTTATGAGCAGTTCTTC	CSASSRQWGYEQFF
.	TRBV15	TRBJ2-1	TRBD2	TGTGCCACGTCGGGACTAGAGGATCTCAATGAGCAGTTCTTC	CATSGLEDLNEQFF
many	TRBV10-3	TRBJ2-7	.	TGTGCCATCAGTACCGCCTGGGAGCAGTACTTC	CAISTAWEQYF
few	TRBV27	TRBJ1-2	TRBD1	TGTGCCAGCAGATCAACCGGGACAGGGATTCGCTACACCTTC	CASRSTGTGIRYTF
.	TRBV20-1	TRBJ2-1	TRBD2	TGCGGTGCTAGCCCGACTAGCGGTTCGGGAGGCTATGAGCAGTTCTTC	CGASPTSGSGGYEQFF
.	TRBV12-3/TRBV12-4	TRBJ1-1	.	TGTGCCAGCAGCTCTCGCTCGAACACTGAAGCTTTCTTT	CASSSRSNTEAFF
few	TRBV12-3/TRBV12-4	TRBJ2-3	TRBD2	TGTGCCAGCAGTTTAACGCGATTGGGTGGCAGCGGGAGCCCTCAAAGCACAGATACGCAGTATTTT	CASSLTRLGGSGSPQSTDTQYF